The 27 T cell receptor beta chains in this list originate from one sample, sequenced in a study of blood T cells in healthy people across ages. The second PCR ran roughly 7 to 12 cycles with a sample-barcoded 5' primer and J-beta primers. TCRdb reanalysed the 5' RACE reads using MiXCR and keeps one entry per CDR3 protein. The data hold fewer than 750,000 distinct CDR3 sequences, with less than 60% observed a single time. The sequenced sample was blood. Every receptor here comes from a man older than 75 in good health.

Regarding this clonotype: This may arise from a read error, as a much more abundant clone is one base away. As DNA, the CDR3 is TGTGCCAGCAGCTTAGAGCAGGTGATGAGCCCCTACGAGCAGTACTTC. Protein sequence: CASSLEQVMSPYEQYF. V is TRBV7-2 and J is TRBJ2-7; no clear D gene. V dropped 1 base and J dropped 2 bases, with 15 bases sitting between them. CDR3 length: 16 amino acids. Per germline, CDR1 SGHTA and CDR2 FQGNSA.

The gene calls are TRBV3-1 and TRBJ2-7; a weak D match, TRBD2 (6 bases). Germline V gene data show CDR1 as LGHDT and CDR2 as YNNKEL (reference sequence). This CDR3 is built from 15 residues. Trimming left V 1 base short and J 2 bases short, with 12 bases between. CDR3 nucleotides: TGTGCCAGCAGCCAAGGCGCGGGGCTAGCCTACGAGCAGTACTTC. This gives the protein CASSQGAGLAYEQYF.

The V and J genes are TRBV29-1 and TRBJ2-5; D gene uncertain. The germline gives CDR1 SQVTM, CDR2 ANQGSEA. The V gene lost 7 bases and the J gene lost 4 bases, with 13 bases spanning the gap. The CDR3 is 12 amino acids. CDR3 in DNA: TGCAGCGCACGACTCGGAGCAGAGACCCAGTACTTC. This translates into CSARLGAETQYF.

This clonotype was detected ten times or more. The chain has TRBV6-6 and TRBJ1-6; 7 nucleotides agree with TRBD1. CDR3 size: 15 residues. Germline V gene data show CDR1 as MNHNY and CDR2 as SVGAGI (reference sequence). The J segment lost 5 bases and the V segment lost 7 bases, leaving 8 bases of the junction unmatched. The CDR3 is CASTRDRLNNSPLHF. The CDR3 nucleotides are TGTGCCAGCACCCGGGACAGACTAAATAATTCACCCCTCCACTTT.

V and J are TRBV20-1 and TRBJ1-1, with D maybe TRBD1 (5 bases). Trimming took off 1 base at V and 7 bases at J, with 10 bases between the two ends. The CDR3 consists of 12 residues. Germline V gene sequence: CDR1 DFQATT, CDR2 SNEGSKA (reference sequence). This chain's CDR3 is CSARGLGDEAFF. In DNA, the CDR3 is TGCAGTGCTAGAGGGTTGGGGGATGAAGCTTTCTTT.

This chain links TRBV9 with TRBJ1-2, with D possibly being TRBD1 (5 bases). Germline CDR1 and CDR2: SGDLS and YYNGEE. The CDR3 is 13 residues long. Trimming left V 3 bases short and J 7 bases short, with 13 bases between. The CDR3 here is CASSGALQGGYTF. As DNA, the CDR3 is TGTGCCAGCAGCGGAGCTCTCCAGGGTGGCTACACCTTC. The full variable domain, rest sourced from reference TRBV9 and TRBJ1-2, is DSGVTQTPKHLITATGQRVTLRCSPRSGDLSVYWYQQSLDQGLQFLIQYYNGEERAKGNILERFSAQQFPDLHSELNLSSLELGDSALYFCASSGALQGGYTFGSGTRLTVV.

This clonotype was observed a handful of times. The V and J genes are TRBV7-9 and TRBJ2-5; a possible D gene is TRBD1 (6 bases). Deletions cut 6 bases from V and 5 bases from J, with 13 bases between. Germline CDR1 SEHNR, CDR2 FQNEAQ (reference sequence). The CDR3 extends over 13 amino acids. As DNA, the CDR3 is TGTGCCAGCAGAGAGACAGGCTCGGAGACCCAGTACTTC. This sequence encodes CASRETGSETQYF.

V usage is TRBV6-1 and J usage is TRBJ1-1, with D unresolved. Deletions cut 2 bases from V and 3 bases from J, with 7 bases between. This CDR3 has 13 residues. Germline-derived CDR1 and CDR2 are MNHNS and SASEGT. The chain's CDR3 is CASSELGDTEAFF. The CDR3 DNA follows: TGTGCCAGCAGTGAACTGGGCGACACTGAAGCTTTCTTT.

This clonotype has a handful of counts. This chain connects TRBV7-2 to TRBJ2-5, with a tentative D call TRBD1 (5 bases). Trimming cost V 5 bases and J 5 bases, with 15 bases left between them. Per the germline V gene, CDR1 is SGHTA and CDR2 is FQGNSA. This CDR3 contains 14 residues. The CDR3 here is CASSRWGSKETQYF. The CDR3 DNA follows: TGTGCCAGCAGCCGTTGGGGCTCCAAGGAGACCCAGTACTTC.

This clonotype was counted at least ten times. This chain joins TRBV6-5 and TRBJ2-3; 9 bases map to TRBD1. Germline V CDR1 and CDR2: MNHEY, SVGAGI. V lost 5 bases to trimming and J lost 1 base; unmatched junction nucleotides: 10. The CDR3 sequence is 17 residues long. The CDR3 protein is CASSPRRQGGGTDTQYF. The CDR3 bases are TGTGCCAGCAGTCCCCGGCGACAGGGGGGAGGCACAGATACGCAGTATTTT.

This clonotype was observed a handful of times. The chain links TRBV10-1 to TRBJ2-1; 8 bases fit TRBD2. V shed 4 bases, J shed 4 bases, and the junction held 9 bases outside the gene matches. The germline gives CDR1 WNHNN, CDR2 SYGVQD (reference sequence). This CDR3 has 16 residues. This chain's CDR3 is CASSGTSRGPYNEQFF. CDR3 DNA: TGCGCCAGCAGTGGGACTAGCCGGGGGCCTTACAATGAGCAGTTCTTC.

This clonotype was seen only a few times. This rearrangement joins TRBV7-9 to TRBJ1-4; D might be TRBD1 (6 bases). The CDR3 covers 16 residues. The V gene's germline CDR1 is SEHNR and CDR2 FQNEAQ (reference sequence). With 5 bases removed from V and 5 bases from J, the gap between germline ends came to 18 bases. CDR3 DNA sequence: TGTGCCAGCAGCCGACAAAGGACAGACAAAAATGAAAAACTGTTTTTT. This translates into CASSRQRTDKNEKLFF.

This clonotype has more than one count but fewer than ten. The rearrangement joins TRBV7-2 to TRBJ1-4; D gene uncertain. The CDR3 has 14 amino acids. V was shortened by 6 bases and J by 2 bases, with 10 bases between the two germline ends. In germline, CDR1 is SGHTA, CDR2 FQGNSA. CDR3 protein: CASRLGLTNEKLFF. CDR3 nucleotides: TGTGCCAGCAGACTAGGACTGACTAATGAAAAACTGTTTTTT. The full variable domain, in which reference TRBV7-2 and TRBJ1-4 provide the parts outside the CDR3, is GAGVSQSPSNKVTEKGKDVELRCDPISGHTALYWYRQSLGQGLEFLIYFQGNSAPDKSGLPSDRFSAERTGGSVSTLTIQRTQQEDSAVYLCASRLGLTNEKLFFGSGTQLSVL.

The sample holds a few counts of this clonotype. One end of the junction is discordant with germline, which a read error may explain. Here the CDR3 reads CASSLGGAYGYTF. The DNA for the CDR3 is TGTGCCAGCAGCTTAGGGGGAGCTTATGGCTACACCTTC. This rearrangement joins TRBV12-3 or TRBV12-4 to TRBJ1-2, with D possibly being TRBD1 (6 bases). The CDR3 runs to 13 residues.

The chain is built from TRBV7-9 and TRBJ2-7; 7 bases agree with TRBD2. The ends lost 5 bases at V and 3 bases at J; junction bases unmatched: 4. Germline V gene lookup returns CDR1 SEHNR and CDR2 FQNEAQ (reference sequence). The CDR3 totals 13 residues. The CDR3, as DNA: TGTGCCAGCAGCAAGCGGGAACTCTACGAGCAGTACTTC. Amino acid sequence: CASSKRELYEQYF.

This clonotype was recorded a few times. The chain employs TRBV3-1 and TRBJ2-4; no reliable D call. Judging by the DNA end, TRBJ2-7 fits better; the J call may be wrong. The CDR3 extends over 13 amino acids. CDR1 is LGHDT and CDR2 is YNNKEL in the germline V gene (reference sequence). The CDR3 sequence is CASSPTFSYEQYF. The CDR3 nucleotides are TGTGCCAGCAGCCCGACCTTCTCCTACGAGCAGTACTTC.

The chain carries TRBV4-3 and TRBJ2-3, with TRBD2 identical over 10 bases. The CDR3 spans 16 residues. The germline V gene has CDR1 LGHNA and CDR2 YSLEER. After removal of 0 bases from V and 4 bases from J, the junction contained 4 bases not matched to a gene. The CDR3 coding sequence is TGCGCCAGCAGCCAAGATATAGCGGGAGGTTCAGATACGCAGTATTTT. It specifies CASSQDIAGGSDTQYF.

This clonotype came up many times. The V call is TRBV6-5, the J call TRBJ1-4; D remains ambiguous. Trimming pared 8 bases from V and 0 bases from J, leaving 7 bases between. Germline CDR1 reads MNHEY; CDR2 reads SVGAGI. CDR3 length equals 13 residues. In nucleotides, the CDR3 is TGTGCCAGCCACGGAGCAACTAATGAAAAACTGTTTTTT. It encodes CASHGATNEKLFF.

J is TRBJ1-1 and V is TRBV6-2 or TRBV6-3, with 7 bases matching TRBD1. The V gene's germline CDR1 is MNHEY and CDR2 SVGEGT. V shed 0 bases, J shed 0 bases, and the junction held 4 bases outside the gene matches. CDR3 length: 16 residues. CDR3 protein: CASSYSTGSMNTEAFF. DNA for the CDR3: TGTGCCAGCAGTTACTCGACAGGGTCCATGAACACTGAAGCTTTCTTT.

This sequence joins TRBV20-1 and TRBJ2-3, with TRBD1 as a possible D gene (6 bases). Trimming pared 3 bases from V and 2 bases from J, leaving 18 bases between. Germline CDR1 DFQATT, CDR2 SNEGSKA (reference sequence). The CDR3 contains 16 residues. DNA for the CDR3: TGCAGTGCTAGTGACCCCAGGGGTTCCAACACAGATACGCAGTATTTT. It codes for CSASDPRGSNTDTQYF.

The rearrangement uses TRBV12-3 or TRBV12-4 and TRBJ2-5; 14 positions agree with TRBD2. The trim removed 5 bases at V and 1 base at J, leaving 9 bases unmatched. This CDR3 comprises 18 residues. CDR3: CASSPPWTSGRFQETQYF. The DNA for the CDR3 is TGTGCCAGCAGTCCGCCCTGGACTAGCGGGAGGTTCCAAGAGACCCAGTACTTC.

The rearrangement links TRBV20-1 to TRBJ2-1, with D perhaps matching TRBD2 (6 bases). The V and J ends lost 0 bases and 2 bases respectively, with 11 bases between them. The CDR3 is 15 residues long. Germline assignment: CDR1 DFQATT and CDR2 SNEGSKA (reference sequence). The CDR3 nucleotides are TGCAGTGCTAGAGAGGGTAGCGGCGCCTACAATGAGCAGTTCTTC. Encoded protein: CSAREGSGAYNEQFF.

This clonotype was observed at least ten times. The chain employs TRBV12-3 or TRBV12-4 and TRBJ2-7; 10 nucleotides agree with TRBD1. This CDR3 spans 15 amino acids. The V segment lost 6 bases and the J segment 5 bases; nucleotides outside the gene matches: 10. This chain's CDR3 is CASSYRDRGGHEQYF. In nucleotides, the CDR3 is TGTGCCAGCAGCTACCGGGACAGGGGCGGTCACGAGCAGTACTTC.

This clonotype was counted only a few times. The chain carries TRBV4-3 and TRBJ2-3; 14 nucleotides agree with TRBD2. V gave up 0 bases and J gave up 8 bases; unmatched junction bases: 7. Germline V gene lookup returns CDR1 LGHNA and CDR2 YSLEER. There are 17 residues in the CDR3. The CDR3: CASSQDLGTSGRATQYF. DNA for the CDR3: TGCGCCAGCAGCCAAGATCTAGGGACTAGCGGGAGAGCTACGCAGTATTTT.

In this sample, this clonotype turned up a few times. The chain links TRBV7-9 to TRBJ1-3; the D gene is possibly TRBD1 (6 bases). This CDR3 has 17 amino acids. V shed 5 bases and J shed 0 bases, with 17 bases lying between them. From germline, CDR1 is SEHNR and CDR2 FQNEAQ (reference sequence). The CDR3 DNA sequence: TGTGCCAGCAGCAGACTGGACAGCCACTTCTCTGGAAACACCATATATTTT. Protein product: CASSRLDSHFSGNTIYF.

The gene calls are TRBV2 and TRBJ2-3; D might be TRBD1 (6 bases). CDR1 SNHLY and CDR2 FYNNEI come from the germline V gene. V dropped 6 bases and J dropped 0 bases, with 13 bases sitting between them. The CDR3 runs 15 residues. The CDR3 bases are TGTGCCAGCAGCACGACAGGAGTTAGCACAGATACGCAGTATTTT. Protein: CASSTTGVSTDTQYF.

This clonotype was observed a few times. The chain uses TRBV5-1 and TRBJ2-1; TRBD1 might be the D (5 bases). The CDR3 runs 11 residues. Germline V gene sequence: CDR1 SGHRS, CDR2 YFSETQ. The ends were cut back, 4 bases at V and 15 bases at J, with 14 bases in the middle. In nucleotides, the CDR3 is TGCGCCAGCAGCCTGGGGCAGACTCTGTTCTTC. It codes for CASSLGQTLFF.